Detailed here is one T cell receptor (beta chain). The antigen it binds to is not known. No base quality information exists; no much larger clone differs at one position. The immunoSEQ Assay, a bias-controlled multiplex PCR, was used to amplify TCRbeta CDR3 regions from genomic DNA. The authors' analysis ran thus. Nucleated cell counts per sample were estimated from amplification of reference gene primers within the assay. Sequence reads were collapsed and filtered to measure the absolute abundance of every unique TCRbeta CDR3 rearrangement. Productive Simpson clonality was computed per sample as the square root of Simpson's diversity index over productive rearrangements. Here the immuneACCESS table is served through TCRdb, limited to in-frame sequences with V and J called. Missing clones are a known gap in these copies; in checked studies unresolved V genes cover under half, and the rest lacks a known reason. That table furnishes V, J and clone size, whereas the DNA furnished D and trimming. The sample table contains under 300,000 clones; only one count was recorded for roughly 90% of them. The ten largest clones add up to about 2% of the sample.

This entry is derived from a study of blood T cell repertoires in COVID-19 (dated by TCRdb to 2019 to 2021). Study-wide context: Collaborator samples came from the United States, Italy and Spain and covered acute and convalescent phases of COVID-19. The material from the prospective study consisted of cDNA or gDNA derived from T cells, B-cell-depleted T cells, or PBMCs. Subjects who had been exposed to COVID-19, were actively infected with it, or had recovered from it provided the deeply sampled blood TCRbeta repertoires that made up the dataset. The repertoires were made available in a free public database intended to serve as a resource for research on the immune response to SARS-CoV-2. The samples were drawn from the first 160 participants of the ongoing ImmuneRACE study and from 1,254 subjects provided by 6 global collaborators. The sample metadata nearly always contained a de-identified subject ID, COVID-19 status, age in years and sex. HLA class I and class II types, where available, came from metadata supplied by the sample provider rather than from assay-based typing. Beyond this particular receptor, the publication reports: The quantity of clinical and demographic metadata differed by source and by participant and was supplied without curation.

The CDR3 runs 14 amino acids, cysteine and phenylalanine included. The read is trimmed to its CDR3 DNA, 42 bases read in frame from base 1. V lost 4 bases and J lost 3 bases; the stretch between them is 11 bases long. Taken from the germline V gene, the CDR1 and CDR2 loops are SGDLS and YYNGEE. Participants in the prospective study were enrolled through a virtual design, were aged roughly 18 to 95 years, and lived in approximately 25 United States geographic areas. To assign participants to cohorts, the prospective study relied on clinical history that participants themselves reported in a screening survey and a study questionnaire. For ImmuneRACE Cohort 3, a participant was defined as recovered based on two consecutive negative NP/OP PCR tests, clearance by a healthcare professional, or resolution of symptoms. Mobile phlebotomists in the prospective study collected whole blood, serum and a nasopharyngeal or oropharyngeal swab from every participant. Over a roughly 2-month period, participants in the prospective study had the option of providing additional blood draws and questionnaires. Before DNA extraction, blood samples from the prospective study were shipped at room temperature or frozen.

This receptor was taken from an older woman who had recovered from COVID-19. Sequencing was performed on PBMCs or T cells enriched from blood (not recorded which). The chain was built from TRBV9 and TRBJ1-5; no D gene can be assigned with confidence. The CDR3 protein is CASSSTPNNQPQHF. The nucleotide sequence reads as follows: TGTGCCAGCAGCTCGACACCGAACAATCAGCCCCAGCATTTT.